This T cell receptor (beta chain) is drawn from a study of cytotoxic CD8 clonotypes in ibrutinib-treated CLL. As for the study in general: Mean values per sample were around 250,000 productive templates and tens of thousands of productive rearrangements. Study-level points and caveats: Pretreatment clonality was elevated relative to age-matched healthy donors and paralleled circulating CD8+ T-cell counts. Collection times varied between progressing and sustained-remission patients.

Germline values: CDR1 SGHRS, CDR2 YFSETQ. The CDR3 extends over 15 amino acids. V lost 0 bases, J lost 8 bases, and 6 bases stayed unmatched. TCRdb's copy holds only in-frame clones and misses some; the assay was immunoSEQ multiplex PCR. Among approximately 100,000 clones listed, 78% were seen once. Concerning this clone: Its cognate antigen is unknown.

The receptor comes from a human donor with chronic lymphocytic leukemia. The chain recombines TRBV5-1 with TRBJ1-4, with TRBD1 identical over 8 bases. Specimen: PBMCs, collected after 12 months of ibrutinib treatment. CDR3 amino acids: CASSLGQGIREKLFF. The CDR3 DNA follows: TGCGCCAGCAGCTTGGGACAGGGGATAAGGGAAAAACTGTTTTTT. Complete variable domain (other parts from reference TRBV5-1 and TRBJ1-4): KAGVTQTPRYLIKTRGQQVTLSCSPISGHRSVSWYQQTPGQGLQFLFEYFSETQRNKGNFPGRFSGRQFSNSRSEMNVSTLELGDSALYLCASSLGQGIREKLFFGSGTQLSVL.